This T cell receptor (beta chain) comes out of a study of blood T cell repertoires in COVID-19. This CDR3 is built from 14 residues. J was trimmed by 3 bases and V by 8 bases; bases with no gene match: 9. Germline lookup yields CDR1 PRHDT and CDR2 FYEKMQ (reference sequence). Sequenced by immunoSEQ multiplex PCR; TCRdb stores in-frame clones only, minus some. Of tens of thousands of clones in the sample, around nine tenths were seen once. The V call is TRBV13, the J call TRBJ2-5; 7 bases match TRBD1. The receptor was derived from a human donor with active COVID-19. The donor label of this sample is uncertain. Input material: peripheral blood. CDR3 nucleotides: TGTGCCAGCGGAACGGGACAGCCCGAAGAGACCCAGTACTTC. Amino acid sequence: CASGTGQPEETQYF.